Below are 30 T cell receptor beta chains sequenced from a single sample in a study of blood T cell repertoires in COVID-19. Generated by immunoSEQ multiplex PCR, the TCRdb table keeps only in-frame clones and is missing some. The table includes around 100,000 clones, roughly nine tenths detected once. Sequences were obtained from peripheral blood. The receptors stem from a human donor with active COVID-19. The donor label of this sample is uncertain.

This chain connects TRBV7-3 to TRBJ2-1; 11 bases fit TRBD2. The CDR3 length is 15 residues. CDR1 is SGHTA and CDR2 is FQGTGA in the germline V gene. The ends lost 2 bases at V and 8 bases at J; junction bases unmatched: 5. CDR3 region: CASSLALAGGHEQFF. CDR3 sequence (DNA): TGTGCCAGCAGCTTAGCGCTAGCGGGGGGCCATGAGCAGTTCTTC.

The V and J genes are TRBV15 and TRBJ2-7; no reliable D call. Trimming stripped 0 bases from V and 4 bases from J, with 10 bases between. The CDR3 runs 14 residues. Germline loops: CDR1 LNHNV, CDR2 YYDKDF (reference sequence). CDR3 residues: CATSRDFESYEQYF. In DNA form, the CDR3 reads TGTGCCACCAGCAGAGATTTTGAGTCATACGAGCAGTACTTC.

V and J are TRBV18 and TRBJ2-1; 10 nucleotides agree with TRBD1. Per germline, CDR1 KGHSH and CDR2 LQKENI. This CDR3 contains 15 residues. The J segment lost 4 bases and the V segment lost 4 bases, leaving 4 bases of the junction unmatched. The CDR3 reads CASSRDRGDYNEQFF. The CDR3, as DNA: TGTGCCAGCTCACGGGACAGGGGAGATTACAATGAGCAGTTCTTC.

The table lists this clone with a count of one. V is TRBV7-8 and J is TRBJ1-1, with D maybe TRBD1 (5 bases). The CDR3 has 12 residues. V lost 0 bases to trimming and J lost 10 bases, with 9 bases between them. Germline values: CDR1 SGHVS, CDR2 FQNEAQ. CDR3 sequence (DNA): TGTGCCAGCAGCTTAGCTCACGGGGGAGCTTTCTTT. It yields the protein CASSLAHGGAFF.

This clone was counted once. The V call is TRBV11-3, the J call TRBJ2-5; perhaps TRBD2 as D (5 bases). Germline V gene data show CDR1 as SGHNT and CDR2 as YENEEA. Trimming took 0 bases from V and 2 from J, leaving 7 bases between them. The CDR3 has 14 amino acids. The CDR3 is CASSLDGVQETQYF. DNA of the CDR3: TGTGCCAGCAGCTTAGACGGGGTACAAGAGACCCAGTACTTC.

The chain is built from TRBV7-6 and TRBJ1-6; D possibly corresponds to TRBD1 (5 bases). The CDR3 spans 15 residues. Germline CDR1 and CDR2: SGHVS and FNYEAQ. V dropped 4 bases and J dropped 5 bases, with 12 bases sitting between them. The DNA of the CDR3 is TGTGCCAGCAGCTCGCGGGGCCCCGATAATTCACCCCTCCACTTT. It yields the protein CASSSRGPDNSPLHF.

The rearrangement uses TRBV27 and TRBJ1-2; D perhaps matches TRBD1 (6 bases). The CDR3 sequence is 14 residues long. CDR1 and CDR2 from the germline V gene are MNHEY and SMNVEV (reference sequence). Trimming took 7 bases from V and 0 from J, leaving 12 bases between them. The CDR3 sequence: CASKRTAANYGYTF. The CDR3 DNA reads as TGTGCCAGCAAACGGACAGCCGCTAACTATGGCTACACCTTC.

The chain has TRBV6-6 and TRBJ1-6; 10 bases align to TRBD1. The CDR3 loop spans 14 amino acids. Germline V CDR1 and CDR2: MNHNY, SVGAGI (reference sequence). V shed 7 bases, J shed 7 bases, and the junction held 4 bases outside the gene matches. DNA for the CDR3: TGTGCCAGCATCCCGGGACAGGGGAATTCACCCCTCCACTTT. Translating it yields CASIPGQGNSPLHF.

The chain uses TRBV6-5 and TRBJ1-4, with a tentative D call TRBD1 (5 bases). Trimming cost V 8 bases and J 8 bases, with 21 bases left between them. The CDR3 spans 15 residues. Germline CDR1 MNHEY, CDR2 SVGAGI. The CDR3 DNA is TGTGCCAGCTGTAGAGGGGAGGGATACAAGGAAAAACTGTTTTTT. Its translation: CASCRGEGYKEKLFF.

The V and J genes are TRBV5-1 and TRBJ2-7, with 7 bases matching TRBD1. Germline lookup yields CDR1 SGHRS and CDR2 YFSETQ. The CDR3 is 15 amino acids. V gave up 4 bases and J gave up 3 bases; unmatched junction bases: 10. CDR3 sequence: CASSQLPGQIYEQYF. The CDR3 coding sequence is TGCGCCAGCAGCCAACTACCGGGACAGATCTACGAGCAGTACTTC.

The V call is TRBV27, the J call TRBJ1-6; a possible D gene is TRBD1 (6 bases). The germline V gene encodes CDR1 MNHEY and CDR2 SMNVEV (reference sequence). The CDR3 extends over 14 amino acids. Trimming took 7 bases from V and 7 from J, leaving 14 bases between them. In DNA form, the CDR3 reads TGTGCCAGCACCTCCGGGACAAGCAATTCACCCCTCCACTTT. Translating it yields CASTSGTSNSPLHF.

The chain employs TRBV5-4 and TRBJ2-2; 7 nucleotides align to TRBD2. Per the germline V gene, CDR1 is SGHNT and CDR2 is YYREEE (reference sequence). V lost 0 bases to trimming and J lost 3 bases; unmatched junction nucleotides: 5. This CDR3 comprises 16 residues. The CDR3 DNA follows: TGTGCCAGCAGCTTGGGTGCGGGGGACTACACCGGGGAGCTGTTTTTT. This encodes CASSLGAGDYTGELFF.

In the case of this clone: The junction departs from the called germline gene at one end, perhaps through a read error. The chain combines TRBV18 with TRBJ2-3; 13 bases map to TRBD2. This CDR3 has 15 residues. Germline lookup yields CDR1 KGHSH and CDR2 LQKENI. CDR3 DNA sequence: TGTGCCAGCTCACCGGGACTAGCGGGGACAGGTACGCAGTATTTT. Translated, it gives CASSPGLAGTGTQYF. Full variable domain (rest looked up from reference TRBV18 and TRBJ2-3): NAGVMQNPRHLVRRRGQEARLRCSPMKGHSHVYWYRQLPEEGLKFMVYLQKENIIDESGMPKERFSAEFPKEGPSILRIQQVVRGDSAAYFCASSPGLAGTGTQYFGPGTRLTVL.

The chain recombines TRBV9 with TRBJ2-5, with D tentatively TRBD2 (5 bases). Germline assignment: CDR1 SGDLS and CDR2 YYNGEE. The CDR3 sequence is 14 residues long. Trimming left V 3 bases short and J 4 bases short, with 13 bases between. The CDR3, as DNA: TGTGCCAGCAGCGGAGGTTTTCGGGGAGAGACCCAGTACTTC. Its translation is CASSGGFRGETQYF.

The genes are TRBV5-1 and TRBJ2-3, with D possibly being TRBD1 (5 bases). Trimming removed 9 bases at V and 3 bases at J, with 11 bases between. CDR3 length: 12 amino acids. Germline V CDR1 and CDR2: SGHRS, YFSETQ. CDR3 protein: CATKGSTDTQYF. In DNA, the CDR3 is TGCGCCACAAAGGGGTCAACAGATACGCAGTATTTT.

The V call is TRBV3-1 (or the pseudogene TRBV3-2), the J call TRBJ2-2, with 11 positions matching TRBD2. CDR3 length: 17 amino acids. Germline CDR1 and CDR2: LGHDT and YNNKEL (reference sequence). V lost 4 bases to trimming and J lost 3 bases; unmatched junction nucleotides: 7. The CDR3, as DNA: TGTGCCAGCAGCCCTCGTAGCGGGGGGGCCTACACCGGGGAGCTGTTTTTT. It translates to CASSPRSGGAYTGELFF.

The chain has TRBV29-1 and TRBJ2-5; the D gene is possibly TRBD2 (6 bases). Trimming removed 6 bases from V and 6 bases from J, with 14 bases in between. CDR3 length: 12 residues. The germline V gene encodes CDR1 SQVTM and CDR2 ANQGSEA. CDR3 in amino acids: CSVVREEKTQYF. The CDR3 DNA follows: TGCAGCGTCGTGAGGGAGGAAAAGACCCAGTACTTC.

The chain recombines TRBV7-2 with TRBJ2-7; 7 bases map to TRBD1. The CDR3 extends over 16 amino acids. Germline trimming cut 5 bases from V and 4 bases from J; bases unmatched to any gene: 14. Germline CDR1 reads SGHTA; CDR2 reads FQGNSA. CDR3 in amino acids: CASSLGQAGVAYEQYF. The CDR3, as DNA: TGTGCCAGCAGCCTAGGACAGGCGGGCGTTGCATACGAGCAGTACTTC.

This chain connects TRBV28 to TRBJ1-1, with a weak D call TRBD1 (5 bases). Trimming took 5 bases from V and 1 from J, leaving 14 bases between them. CDR3 length: 15 residues. In germline, CDR1 is MDHEN, CDR2 SYDVKM. The CDR3 DNA is TGTGCCAGCAGTCTTAAATCAGACAGGAACACTGAAGCTTTCTTT. Translating gives CASSLKSDRNTEAFF.

The chain links TRBV3-1 (or the pseudogene TRBV3-2) to TRBJ1-6, with D possibly TRBD1 on 5 matching bases. The V end was cut by 2 bases, the J end by 7 bases, with 9 bases between. This CDR3 comprises 14 residues. The germline gives CDR1 LGHDT, CDR2 YNNKEL (reference sequence). In DNA form, the CDR3 reads TGTGCCAGCAGCCAACAGGGAAAAAATTCACCCCTCCACTTT. It specifies CASSQQGKNSPLHF.

The J gene is TRBJ2-3, the V gene TRBV6-5; 9 bases fit TRBD2. J was trimmed by 5 bases and V by 0 bases; bases with no gene match: 6. The germline V gene has CDR1 MNHEY and CDR2 SVGAGI. This CDR3 comprises 16 residues. DNA of the CDR3: TGTGCCAGCAGTTACTCTCCTAGCGGGGTATTAGATACGCAGTATTTT. Encoded protein: CASSYSPSGVLDTQYF.

This clone occurred once. This chain connects TRBV2 to TRBJ2-7; 9 bases line up with TRBD2. There are 15 residues in the CDR3. The germline CDR1 and CDR2 sequences are SNHLY and FYNNEI. The junction had 3 bases not matched to a gene; V was cut back by 1 base and J by 2 bases. This chain's CDR3 is CASSEVLAGAYEQYF. CDR3 bases: TGTGCCAGCAGTGAAGTCTTAGCGGGGGCCTACGAGCAGTACTTC.

V gene TRBV11-3 combines with J gene TRBJ2-1; 8 bases agree with TRBD1. The CDR3 is 16 residues long. The germline V gene encodes CDR1 SGHNT and CDR2 YENEEA. After removal of 0 bases from V and 2 bases from J, the junction contained 3 bases not matched to a gene. CDR3 amino acids: CASSLDGTGTYNEQFF. CDR3 in DNA: TGTGCCAGCAGCTTAGACGGGACAGGTACCTACAATGAGCAGTTCTTC.

The V gene is TRBV7-2, the J gene TRBJ2-3; the D gene is possibly TRBD1 (6 bases). The length of the CDR3 is 14 residues. V was clipped by 3 bases and J by 9 bases, with 16 bases between them. Germline V gives CDR1 SGHTA, CDR2 FQGNSA. The CDR3 loop is CASSFRGRYMTQYF. CDR3 DNA sequence: TGTGCCAGCAGCTTCAGGGGCCGGTACATGACGCAGTATTTT.

The rearrangement links TRBV5-5 to TRBJ2-1; TRBD2 agrees at 7 bases. V was clipped by 2 bases and J by 4 bases; unmatched bases: 9. CDR3 length: 16 amino acids. CDR1 and CDR2 (germline): SGHKS, YYEKEE (reference sequence). DNA for the CDR3: TGTGCCAGCAGCTTAGAACGGGGGGTGGGATACAATGAGCAGTTCTTC. Protein sequence: CASSLERGVGYNEQFF.

The V call is TRBV11-2, the J call TRBJ2-7; D perhaps matches TRBD1 (7 bases). The CDR3 totals 14 residues. V was cut by 5 bases and J by 6 bases, with 17 bases left in between. Looked up from germline, CDR1 is SGHAT and CDR2 is FQNNGV. CDR3 residues: CASSALRGAGEQYF. The CDR3 region has the DNA TGTGCCAGCAGCGCCCTCAGGGGGGCCGGCGAGCAGTACTTC. The entire variable domain, with the rest obtained from reference TRBV11-2 and TRBJ2-7, is as follows: EAGVAQSPRYKIIEKRQSVAFWCNPISGHATLYWYQQILGQGPKLLIQFQNNGVVDDSQLPKDRFSAERLKGVDSTLKIQPAKLEDSAVYLCASSALRGAGEQYFGPGTRLTVT.

This clone was seen a few times. J is TRBJ2-3 and V is TRBV9, with a weak D call TRBD2 (7 bases). V was cut by 0 bases and J by 2 bases, with 16 bases left in between. Germline V gives CDR1 SGDLS, CDR2 YYNGEE. This CDR3 has 17 residues. In nucleotides, the CDR3 is TGTGCCAGCAGCGTAGAAGTCGGGGGGCCTTACACAGATACGCAGTATTTT. As protein: CASSVEVGGPYTDTQYF.

The J gene is TRBJ1-4, the V gene TRBV6-5; D perhaps matches TRBD1 (6 bases). The CDR3 contains 14 residues. Germline assignment: CDR1 MNHEY and CDR2 SVGAGI. V shed 2 bases and J shed 7 bases, with 11 bases lying between them. The CDR3 reads CASSYLGGGEKLFF. The CDR3 bases are TGTGCCAGCAGTTACCTTGGGGGCGGTGAAAAACTGTTTTTT.

The chain couples TRBV27 to TRBJ1-4; TRBD1 is a possible D gene (5 bases). Germline CDR1 is MNHEY and CDR2 is SMNVEV (reference sequence). V was pared by 6 bases and J by 2 bases, with 13 bases between. The CDR3 is 15 amino acids. The CDR3 is CASSPQRGTNEKLFF. The CDR3, as DNA: TGTGCCAGCAGCCCCCAGCGGGGGACTAATGAAAAACTGTTTTTT.

The chain uses TRBV19 and TRBJ2-2, with TRBD2 matching 12 bases. Germline CDR1 and CDR2: LNHDA and SQIVND (reference sequence). This CDR3 has 18 amino acids. With 1 base clipped from V and 2 bases from J, the junction kept 5 bases outside the gene matches. CDR3: CASSIGLAGEPNTGELFF. CDR3 sequence (DNA): TGTGCCAGTAGTATAGGACTAGCGGGGGAACCTAACACCGGGGAGCTGTTTTTT.